This passage covers 22 T cell receptor beta chains from one sample sequenced in a study of shared T cell receptors in the human thymus. Profiled with immunoSEQ multiplex PCR; TCRdb holds only in-frame clones, not every one. The sample lists about 540,000 clones, 75% to 80% occurring once. This same sample was also taken into another study, of human thymus T cells.

Material: thymocytes. These receptors all stem from a boy younger than two with a congenital heart defect.

CDR3 sequence: CASSPGGVPGFDEQYF. CDR3 in DNA: TGTGCCAGCAGCCCCGGGGGAGTCCCCGGGTTTGACGAGCAGTACTTC. V and J are TRBV5-4 and TRBJ2-7; a weak D match, TRBD2 (6 bases). V was shortened by 4 bases and J by 5 bases, with 22 bases between the two germline ends. CDR3 length: 16 residues. Germline lookup yields CDR1 SGHNT and CDR2 YYREEE (reference sequence).

This clone appeared once. The chain couples TRBV10-1 to TRBJ2-7; 7 bases fit TRBD1. CDR3 length equals 13 residues. Losses at the gene ends were 5 bases for V and 2 bases for J; bases not matched to a gene: 3. The germline V gene encodes CDR1 WNHNN and CDR2 SYGVQD (reference sequence). DNA of the CDR3: TGCGCCAGCAGTAGACAGGGAACCTACGAGCAGTACTTC. This codes for CASSRQGTYEQYF.

The gene calls are TRBV27 and TRBJ2-3; D call uncertain. The CDR3 extends over 16 amino acids. The V and J ends lost 5 bases and 8 bases respectively, with 23 bases between them. The germline gives CDR1 MNHEY, CDR2 SMNVEV (reference sequence). CDR3 nucleotides: TGTGCCAGCAGTCCCGACTCGGCTCGTTTTTCGGGTACGCAGTATTTT. This encodes CASSPDSARFSGTQYF.

This clone appeared a single time. J is TRBJ2-7 and V is TRBV28; 7 bases are a match to TRBD1. Germline values: CDR1 MDHEN, CDR2 SYDVKM. V lost 5 bases, J lost 5 bases, and 12 bases stayed unmatched. The CDR3 is 15 amino acids. CDR3 amino acids: CASSHLRDQGDEQYF. CDR3 coding DNA: TGTGCCAGCAGTCATCTCCGGGACCAGGGGGACGAGCAGTACTTC. The whole variable domain, remainder taken from reference TRBV28 and TRBJ2-7, is DVKVTQSSRYLVKRTGEKVFLECVQDMDHENMFWYRQDPGLGLRLIYFSYDVKMKEKGDIPEGYSVSREKKERFSLILESASTNQTSMYLCASSHLRDQGDEQYFGPGTRLTVT.

This clone was observed a handful of times. The chain uses TRBV5-8 and TRBJ1-1; D is perhaps TRBD1 (6 bases). The CDR3 has 14 amino acids. Trimming took 4 bases from V and 0 from J, leaving 10 bases between them. Germline CDR1 is SGHTS and CDR2 is YDEGEE. CDR3 amino acids: CASSQDSVNTEAFF. The CDR3 coding sequence is TGTGCCAGCAGCCAGGACAGTGTGAACACTGAAGCTTTCTTT.

The chain has TRBV21-1 and TRBJ2-2; TRBD2, the D gene given by the table, was not confirmed from the DNA. TRBV21-1 is assigned pseudogene status. The CDR3 has 13 amino acids. CDR3 DNA sequence: TGTGCCACCCAGAGCAGCGGGGCCGGGGAGCTGTTTTTT. Translation: CATQSSGAGELFF.

The table lists this clone with a few counts. V and J are TRBV5-4 and TRBJ1-4, with 7 bases matching TRBD1. The CDR3 extends over 19 amino acids. Germline assignment: CDR1 SGHNT and CDR2 YYREEE (reference sequence). V dropped 2 bases and J dropped 4; count of bases not matched to a gene: 17. CDR3 protein: CASSLRETGTFNVNEKLFF. In nucleotides, the CDR3 is TGTGCCAGCAGCTTAAGGGAGACAGGGACCTTTAATGTTAATGAAAAACTGTTTTTT.

The V and J genes are TRBV4-3 and TRBJ2-1; 7 positions match TRBD1. V was pared by 0 bases and J by 2 bases, with 10 bases of the junction left unmatched. Germline CDR1 is LGHNA and CDR2 is YSLEER. The CDR3 loop spans 18 amino acids. CDR3 DNA: TGCGCCAGCAGCCAAGATAGGGCCAGGACAGGCCCCTACAATGAGCAGTTCTTC. This translates into CASSQDRARTGPYNEQFF.

The chain couples TRBV27 to TRBJ2-7, with 7 bases that match TRBD1. Germline-derived CDR1 and CDR2 are MNHEY and SMNVEV (reference sequence). The CDR3 is 15 residues long. Unmatched junction bases numbered 10, after V lost 8 bases and J lost 0 bases. CDR3 sequence reads: CASGLIRGSSYEQYF. The CDR3 coding sequence is TGTGCCAGCGGGCTTATCAGGGGGTCCTCCTACGAGCAGTACTTC.

The chain uses TRBV7-7 and TRBJ2-2; D not certain. The CDR3 loop spans 16 amino acids. V was pared by 5 bases and J by 2 bases, with 15 bases between. In germline, CDR1 is SSHAT, CDR2 FNYEAQ (reference sequence). The CDR3: CASSRRVVNNTGELFF. The CDR3 nucleotides read TGTGCCAGCAGCCGTAGAGTAGTTAATAACACCGGGGAGCTGTTTTTT.

This chain links TRBV27 with TRBJ2-7; 8 bases map to TRBD1. The CDR3 is 18 residues long. Unmatched junction bases numbered 17, after V lost 5 bases and J lost 2 bases. The V gene's germline CDR1 is MNHEY and CDR2 SMNVEV (reference sequence). The CDR3 sequence: CASSPRTGLAVRAYEQYF. CDR3 in DNA: TGTGCCAGCAGTCCCCGGACAGGGCTCGCTGTTCGGGCCTACGAGCAGTACTTC.

The V and J genes are TRBV29-1 and TRBJ2-7; TRBD2 might be the D (5 bases). The CDR3 extends over 14 amino acids. V shed 4 bases and J shed 3 bases, with 16 bases lying between them. CDR1 is SQVTM, CDR2 ANQGSEA, per germline. CDR3 residues: CSVGVGGTHYEQYF. Written as DNA, the CDR3 is TGCAGCGTTGGTGTAGGAGGTACACACTACGAGCAGTACTTC.

The genes are TRBV10-2 and TRBJ1-5; 9 bases are shared with TRBD1. With V trimmed by 6 bases and J by 1 base, 4 bases remained unmatched. Germline assignment: CDR1 WSHSY and CDR2 SAAADI. CDR3 length: 15 amino acids. CDR3 region: CASRDGQGSNQPQHF. In DNA, the CDR3 is TGCGCCAGCAGAGACGGACAGGGGAGCAATCAGCCCCAGCATTTT.

This chain connects TRBV9 to TRBJ2-3; 9 nucleotides line up with TRBD2. Germline loops: CDR1 SGDLS, CDR2 YYNGEE. The CDR3 covers 19 residues. The J segment lost 3 bases and the V segment lost 0 bases, leaving 14 bases of the junction unmatched. CDR3 in amino acids: CASSVASGILPEGTDTQYF. CDR3 coding DNA: TGTGCCAGCAGCGTAGCTAGCGGGATTCTACCGGAGGGGACAGATACGCAGTATTTT.

The V gene is TRBV25-1, the J gene TRBJ2-5; D might be TRBD2 (7 bases). This CDR3 comprises 15 residues. The germline V and J ends were trimmed by 7 bases and 5 bases, with 20 bases remaining between them. CDR1 is MGHDK and CDR2 is SYGVNS in the germline V gene. In nucleotides, the CDR3 is TGTGCCAGCATCAGAGGTCGGGGGGCGCGGGAGACCCAGTACTTC. Translating it yields CASIRGRGARETQYF.

This clone was seen more than once but under ten times. The chain links TRBV4-2 to TRBJ2-1; D might be TRBD2 (6 bases). V lost 4 bases and J 7 bases, leaving 29 bases between the germline ends. Per the germline V gene, CDR1 is LGHNA and CDR2 is YNFKEQ. The CDR3 contains 19 residues. The CDR3 DNA reads TGTGCCAGCAGCCCAGGGTCCGAGCTTGCGGGACGGGTGTGGAATGAGCAGTTCTTC. As protein: CASSPGSELAGRVWNEQFF.

The chain links TRBV9 to TRBJ2-7; 11 bases fit TRBD1. This CDR3 has 14 amino acids. V was clipped by 4 bases and J by 5 bases; unmatched bases: 5. The V gene's germline CDR1 is SGDLS and CDR2 YYNGEE. The chain's CDR3 is CASSIGTGGNEQYF. CDR3 sequence (DNA): TGTGCCAGCAGCATTGGGACAGGGGGTAACGAGCAGTACTTC.

The J gene is TRBJ2-1, the V gene TRBV15; D is perhaps TRBD1 (7 bases). V gave up 5 bases and J gave up 12 bases, with 23 bases separating them. There are 15 residues in the CDR3. Germline loops: CDR1 LNHNV, CDR2 YYDKDF (reference sequence). This CDR3 is CATSPGQAGRDRQFF. DNA for the CDR3: TGTGCCACCAGCCCAGGACAGGCGGGGCGGGACCGGCAGTTCTTC.

The V gene is TRBV6-1, the J gene TRBJ1-5, with a weak D call TRBD1 (5 bases). The V gene lost 6 bases and the J gene lost 3 bases, with 12 bases spanning the gap. Germline V gene data show CDR1 as MNHNS and CDR2 as SASEGT. The CDR3 extends over 14 amino acids. The CDR3 is CASSHRRNNQPQHF. The DNA for the CDR3 is TGTGCCAGCAGCCACAGGAGAAACAATCAGCCCCAGCATTTT.

The rearrangement joins TRBV27 to TRBJ1-5; 7 bases are shared with TRBD1. CDR1 and CDR2 (germline): MNHEY, SMNVEV (reference sequence). The CDR3 spans 18 residues. The J segment lost 3 bases and the V segment lost 3 bases, leaving 14 bases of the junction unmatched. CDR3 nucleotides: TGTGCCAGCAGTTTCGTAGGACAGGCGCCCGATTCCAATCAGCCCCAGCATTTT. This sequence encodes CASSFVGQAPDSNQPQHF.

J is TRBJ2-1 and V is TRBV6-1; weak D call: TRBD2 (5 bases). V dropped 5 bases and J dropped 7 bases, with 12 bases sitting between them. Per the germline V gene, CDR1 is MNHNS and CDR2 is SASEGT. CDR3 length: 13 residues. CDR3 coding DNA: TGTGCCAGCAGTCTGGACTGGGAGAATGAGCAGTTCTTC. Protein: CASSLDWENEQFF.

The V gene is TRBV29-1, the J gene TRBJ1-1; 12 nucleotides match TRBD1. The CDR3 is 15 amino acids. V shed 7 bases, J shed 1 base, and the junction held 7 bases outside the gene matches. Germline-derived CDR1 and CDR2 are SQVTM and ANQGSEA. The CDR3 DNA is TGCAGCGGGGACAGGGGGCAAGGGAAGAACACTGAAGCTTTCTTT. Residues: CSGDRGQGKNTEAFF.